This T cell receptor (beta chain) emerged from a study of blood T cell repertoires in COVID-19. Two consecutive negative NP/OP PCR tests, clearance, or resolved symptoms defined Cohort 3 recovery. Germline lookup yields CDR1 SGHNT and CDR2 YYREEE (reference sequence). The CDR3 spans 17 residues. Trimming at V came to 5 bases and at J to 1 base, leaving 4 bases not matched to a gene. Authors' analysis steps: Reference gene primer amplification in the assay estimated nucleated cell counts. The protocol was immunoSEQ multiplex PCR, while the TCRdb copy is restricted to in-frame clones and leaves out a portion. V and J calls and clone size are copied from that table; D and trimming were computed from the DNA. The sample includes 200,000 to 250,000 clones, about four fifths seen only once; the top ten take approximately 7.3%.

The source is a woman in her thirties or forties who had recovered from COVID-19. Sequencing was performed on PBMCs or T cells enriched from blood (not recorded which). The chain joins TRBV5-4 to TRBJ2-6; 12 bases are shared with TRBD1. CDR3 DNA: TGTGCCAGCAGGGGACAGGGGGCGGCTTCTGGGGCCAACGTCCTGACTTTC. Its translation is CASRGQGAASGANVLTF.